This T cell receptor beta chain was captured in a study of beta chain features in type 1 diabetes. The CDR3 has 14 residues. Per germline, CDR1 MDHEN and CDR2 SYDVKM. Trimming removed 9 bases at V and 3 bases at J, with 15 bases between. In the case of this clone: Its antigen is currently unknown.

Expressed TCRB transcripts were sequenced because the isolated RNA had all been reverse transcribed beforehand. The repertoire was sequenced with immunoSEQ multiplex PCR; TCRdb's copy has only in-frame clones and lacks some. This sample carries hundreds of thousands of clones, around 15% of them seen once, and the ten largest clones take about 0.087%. Study-level points and caveats: In these data, an HLA type influence on TCRB rearrangement remained unresolved.

The chain couples TRBV28 to TRBJ1-5, with D possibly being TRBD1 (5 bases). The clonotype originates from a man in his late teens or twenties in good health. The source material was naive CD4+ T cells from blood. DNA for the CDR3: TGTGCCAGTTCCCCGCAGGGTATCAATCAGCCCCAGCATTTT. Encoded protein: CASSPQGINQPQHF.